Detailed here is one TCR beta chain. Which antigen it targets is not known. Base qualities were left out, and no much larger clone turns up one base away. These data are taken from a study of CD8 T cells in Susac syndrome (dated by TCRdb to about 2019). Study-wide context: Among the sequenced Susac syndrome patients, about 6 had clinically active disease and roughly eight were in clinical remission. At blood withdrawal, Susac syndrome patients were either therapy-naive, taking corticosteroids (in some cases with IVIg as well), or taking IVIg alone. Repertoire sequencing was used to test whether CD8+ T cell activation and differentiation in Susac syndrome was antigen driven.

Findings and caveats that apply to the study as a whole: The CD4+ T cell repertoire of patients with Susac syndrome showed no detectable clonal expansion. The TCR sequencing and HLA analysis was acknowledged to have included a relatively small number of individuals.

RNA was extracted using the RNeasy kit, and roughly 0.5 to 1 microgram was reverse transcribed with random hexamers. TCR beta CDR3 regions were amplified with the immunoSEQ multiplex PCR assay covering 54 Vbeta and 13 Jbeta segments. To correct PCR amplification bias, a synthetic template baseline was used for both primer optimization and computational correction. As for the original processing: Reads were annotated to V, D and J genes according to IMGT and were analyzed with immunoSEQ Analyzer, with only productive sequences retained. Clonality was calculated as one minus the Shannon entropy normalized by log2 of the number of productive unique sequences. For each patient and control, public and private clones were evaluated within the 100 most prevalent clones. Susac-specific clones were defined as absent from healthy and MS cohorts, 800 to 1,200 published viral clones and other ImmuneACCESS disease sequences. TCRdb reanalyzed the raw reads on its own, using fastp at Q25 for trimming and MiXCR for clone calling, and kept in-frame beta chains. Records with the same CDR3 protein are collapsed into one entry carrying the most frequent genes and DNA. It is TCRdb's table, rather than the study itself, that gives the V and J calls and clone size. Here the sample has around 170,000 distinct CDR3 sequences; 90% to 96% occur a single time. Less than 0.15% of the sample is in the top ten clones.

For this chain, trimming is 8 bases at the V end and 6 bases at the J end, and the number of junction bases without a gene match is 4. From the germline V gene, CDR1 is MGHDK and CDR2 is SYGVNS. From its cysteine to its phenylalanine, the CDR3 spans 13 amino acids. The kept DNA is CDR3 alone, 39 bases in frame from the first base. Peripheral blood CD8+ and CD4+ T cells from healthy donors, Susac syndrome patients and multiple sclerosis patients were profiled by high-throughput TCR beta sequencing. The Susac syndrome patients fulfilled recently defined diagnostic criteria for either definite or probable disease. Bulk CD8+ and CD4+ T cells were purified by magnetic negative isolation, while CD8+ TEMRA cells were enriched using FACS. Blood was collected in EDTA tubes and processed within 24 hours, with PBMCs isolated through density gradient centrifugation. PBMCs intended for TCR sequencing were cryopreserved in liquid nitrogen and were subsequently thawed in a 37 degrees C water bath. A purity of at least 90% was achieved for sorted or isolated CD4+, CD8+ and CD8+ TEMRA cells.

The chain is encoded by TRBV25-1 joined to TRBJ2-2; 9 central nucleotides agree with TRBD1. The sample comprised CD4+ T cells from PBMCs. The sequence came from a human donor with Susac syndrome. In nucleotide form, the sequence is TGTGCCAGCTCCGGGACAGGGTCCGGGGAGCTGTTTTTT. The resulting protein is CASSGTGSGELFF.